Listed here is a single T cell receptor beta chain. The sample belongs to a study of T cells after yellow fever vaccination. This CDR3 contains 14 residues. Germline CDR1 reads MNHEY; CDR2 reads SVGAGI. V was pared by 4 bases and J by 3 bases, with 2 bases of the junction left unmatched. TCRdb re-called the 5' RACE reads with MiXCR, one entry per CDR3 protein. Among a few hundred thousand distinct CDR3 sequences listed, around 8.6% were seen once. This material consisted of CD4+ T cells sorted from PBMCs, taken 5 days after the yellow fever booster vaccination. The clonotype was recovered from a man between 18 and 35 years old who received the YFV17D yellow fever vaccine. V is TRBV6-5 and J is TRBJ2-4; 8 bases are shared with TRBD1. The CDR3 coding sequence is TGTGCCAGCAGTTTACAGGGGGGCAAAAACATTCAGTACTTC. Amino acids: CASSLQGGKNIQYF.